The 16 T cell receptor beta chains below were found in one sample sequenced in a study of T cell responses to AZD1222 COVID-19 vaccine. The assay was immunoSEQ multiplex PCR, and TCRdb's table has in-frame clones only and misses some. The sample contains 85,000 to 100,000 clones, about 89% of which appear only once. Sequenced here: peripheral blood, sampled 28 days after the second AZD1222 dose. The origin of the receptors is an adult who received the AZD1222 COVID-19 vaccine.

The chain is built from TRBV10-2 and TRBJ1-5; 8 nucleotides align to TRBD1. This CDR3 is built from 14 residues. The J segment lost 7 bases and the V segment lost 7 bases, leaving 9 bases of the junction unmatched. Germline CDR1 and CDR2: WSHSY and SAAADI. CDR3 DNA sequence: TGCGCCAGCACCCCTTCGGACAGGGACCAGCCCCAGCATTTT. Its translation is CASTPSDRDQPQHF.

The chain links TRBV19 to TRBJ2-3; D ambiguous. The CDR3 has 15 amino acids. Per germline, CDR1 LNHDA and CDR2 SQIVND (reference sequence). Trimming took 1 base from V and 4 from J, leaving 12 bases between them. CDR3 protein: CASSIVSVGADTQYF. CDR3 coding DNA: TGTGCCAGTAGTATAGTGTCCGTCGGAGCAGATACGCAGTATTTT.

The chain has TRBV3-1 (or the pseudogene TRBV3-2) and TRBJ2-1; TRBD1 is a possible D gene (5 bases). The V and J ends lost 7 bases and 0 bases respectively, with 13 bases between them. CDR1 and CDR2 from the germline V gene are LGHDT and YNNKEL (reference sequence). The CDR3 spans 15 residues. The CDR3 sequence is CASTPRTSSYNEQFF. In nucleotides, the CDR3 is TGTGCCAGCACCCCACGGACAAGCTCCTACAATGAGCAGTTCTTC.

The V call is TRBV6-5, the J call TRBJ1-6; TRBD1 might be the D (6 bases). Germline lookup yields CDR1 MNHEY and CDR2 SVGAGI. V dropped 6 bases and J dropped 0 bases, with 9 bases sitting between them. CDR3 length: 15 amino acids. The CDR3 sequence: CASRDRSSYNSPLHF. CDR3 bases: TGTGCCAGCAGGGACAGAAGCTCCTATAATTCACCCCTCCACTTT.

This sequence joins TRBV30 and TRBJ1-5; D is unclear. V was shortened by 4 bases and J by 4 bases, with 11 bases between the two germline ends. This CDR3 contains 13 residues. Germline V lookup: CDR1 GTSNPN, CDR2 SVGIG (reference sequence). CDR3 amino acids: CAWTPDLNQPQHF. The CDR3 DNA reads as TGTGCCTGGACCCCGGACCTTAATCAGCCCCAGCATTTT. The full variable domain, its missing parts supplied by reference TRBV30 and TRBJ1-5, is SQTIHQWPATLVQPVGSPLSLECTVEGTSNPNLYWYRQAAGRGLQLLFYSVGIGQISSEVPQNLSASRPQDRQFILSSKKLLLSDSGFYLCAWTPDLNQPQHFGDGTRLSIL.

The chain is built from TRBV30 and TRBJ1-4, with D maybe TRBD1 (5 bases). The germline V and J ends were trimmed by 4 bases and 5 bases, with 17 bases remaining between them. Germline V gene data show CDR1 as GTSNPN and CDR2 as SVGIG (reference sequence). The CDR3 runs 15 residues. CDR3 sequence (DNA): TGTGCCTGGAACCGAGGGAGGGGAGCAAATGAAAAACTGTTTTTT. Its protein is CAWNRGRGANEKLFF. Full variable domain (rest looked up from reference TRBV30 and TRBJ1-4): SQTIHQWPATLVQPVGSPLSLECTVEGTSNPNLYWYRQAAGRGLQLLFYSVGIGQISSEVPQNLSASRPQDRQFILSSKKLLLSDSGFYLCAWNRGRGANEKLFFGSGTQLSVL.

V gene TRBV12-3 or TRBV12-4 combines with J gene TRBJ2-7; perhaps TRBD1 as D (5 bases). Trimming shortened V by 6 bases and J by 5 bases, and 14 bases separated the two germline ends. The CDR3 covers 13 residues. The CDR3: CASRPTGSDEQYF. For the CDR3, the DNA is TGTGCCAGCAGACCTACAGGATCCGACGAGCAGTACTTC.

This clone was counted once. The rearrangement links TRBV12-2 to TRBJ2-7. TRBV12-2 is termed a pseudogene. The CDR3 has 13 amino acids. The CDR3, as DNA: TGTGCAAGTCGCTCGCATTTAGGGTGCGAGCAGTACTTC. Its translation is CASRSHLGCEQYF.

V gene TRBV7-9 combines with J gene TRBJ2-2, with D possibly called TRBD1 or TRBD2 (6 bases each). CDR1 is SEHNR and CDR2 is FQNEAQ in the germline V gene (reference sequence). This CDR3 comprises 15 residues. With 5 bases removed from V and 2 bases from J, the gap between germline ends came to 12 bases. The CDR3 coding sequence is TGTGCCAGCAGCGAGTGGGGGGCTAACACCGGGGAGCTGTTTTTT. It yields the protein CASSEWGANTGELFF.

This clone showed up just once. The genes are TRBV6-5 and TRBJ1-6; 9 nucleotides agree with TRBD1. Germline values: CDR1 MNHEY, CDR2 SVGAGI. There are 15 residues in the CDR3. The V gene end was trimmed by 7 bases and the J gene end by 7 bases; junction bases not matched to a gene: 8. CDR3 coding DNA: TGTGCCAGCAAGAGGGAGACAGGGGGGAATTCACCCCTCCACTTT. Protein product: CASKRETGGNSPLHF.

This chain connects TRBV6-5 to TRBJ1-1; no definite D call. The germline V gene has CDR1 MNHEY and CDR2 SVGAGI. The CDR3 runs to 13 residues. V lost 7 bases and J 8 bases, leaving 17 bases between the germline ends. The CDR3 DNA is TGTGCCAGCATTAGACTCGGCGGCGGCGAAGCTTTCTTT. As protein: CASIRLGGGEAFF.

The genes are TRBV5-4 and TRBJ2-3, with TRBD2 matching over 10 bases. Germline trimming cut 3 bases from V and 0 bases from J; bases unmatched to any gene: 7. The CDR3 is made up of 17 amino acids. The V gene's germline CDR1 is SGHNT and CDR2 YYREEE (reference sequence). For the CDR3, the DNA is TGTGCCAGCAGCTCATTCGGACTAGCGGCTAGCACAGATACGCAGTATTTT. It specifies CASSSFGLAASTDTQYF.

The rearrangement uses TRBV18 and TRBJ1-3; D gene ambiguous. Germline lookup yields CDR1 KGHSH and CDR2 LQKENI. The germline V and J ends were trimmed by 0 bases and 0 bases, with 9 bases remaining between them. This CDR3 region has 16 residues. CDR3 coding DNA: TGTGCCAGCTCACCACCTCCCCTTATCTCTGGAAACACCATATATTTT. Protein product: CASSPPPLISGNTIYF.

The DNA for the CDR3 is TGTGCCATCAGTGAGTCGACAGGGGGCACATATTTT. This sequence encodes CAISESTGGTYF. V usage is TRBV10-3 and J usage is TRBJ1-3, with 10 positions matching TRBD1. This CDR3 region has 12 residues. Germline V gives CDR1 ENHRY, CDR2 SYGVKD. Trimming cost V 0 bases and J 15 bases; bases outside gene matches: 2.

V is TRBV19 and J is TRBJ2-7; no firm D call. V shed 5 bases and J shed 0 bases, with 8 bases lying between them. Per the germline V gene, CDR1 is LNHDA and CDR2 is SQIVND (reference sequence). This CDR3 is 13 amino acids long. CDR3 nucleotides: TGTGCCAGTAGTGACTTTTCCTCCTACGAGCAGTACTTC. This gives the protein CASSDFSSYEQYF.

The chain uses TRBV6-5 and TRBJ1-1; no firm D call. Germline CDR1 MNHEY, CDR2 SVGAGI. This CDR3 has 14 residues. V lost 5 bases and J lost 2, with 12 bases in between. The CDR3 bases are TGTGCCAGCAGTCTCAGCTGGCGTAACACTGAAGCTTTCTTT. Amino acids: CASSLSWRNTEAFF.